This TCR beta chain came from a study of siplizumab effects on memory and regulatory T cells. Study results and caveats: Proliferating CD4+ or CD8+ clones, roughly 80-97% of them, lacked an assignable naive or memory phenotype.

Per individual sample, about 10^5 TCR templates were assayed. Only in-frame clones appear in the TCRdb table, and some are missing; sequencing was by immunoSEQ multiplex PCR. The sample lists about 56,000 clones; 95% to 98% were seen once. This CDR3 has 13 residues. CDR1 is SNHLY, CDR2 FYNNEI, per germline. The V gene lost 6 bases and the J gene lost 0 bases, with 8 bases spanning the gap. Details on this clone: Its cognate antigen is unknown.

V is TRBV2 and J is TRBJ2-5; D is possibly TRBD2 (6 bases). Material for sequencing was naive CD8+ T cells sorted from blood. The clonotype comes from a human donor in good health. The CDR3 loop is CASRTSYQETQYF. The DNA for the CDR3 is TGTGCCAGCAGGACTAGTTACCAAGAGACCCAGTACTTC.